The 12 T cell receptor beta chains in this list originate from one sample, sequenced in a study of early T cells in non-severe SARS-CoV-2 infection. MiXCR, applied by TCRdb to the 5' RACE reads, yields one record per CDR3 protein. Of more than 25,000 distinct CDR3 sequences listed, about 10% are singletons. The specimen sequenced was whole blood. These receptors originate from an adult who was a healthcare worker with PCR-confirmed SARS-CoV-2 infection or an uninfected control (not recorded which).

The genes are TRBV4-3 and TRBJ1-2; D not resolved. This CDR3 spans 15 amino acids. Germline CDR1 LGHNA, CDR2 YSLEER. Trimming left V 4 bases short and J 3 bases short, with 15 bases between. CDR3 bases: TGCGCCAGCAGCCTTGCAGGCGAACTTCACTATGGCTACACCTTC. Its protein product is CASSLAGELHYGYTF.

The J gene is TRBJ2-1, the V gene TRBV2, with D perhaps matching TRBD2 (5 bases). This CDR3 region has 12 residues. Germline-derived CDR1 and CDR2 are SNHLY and FYNNEI. Trimming removed 4 bases from V and 8 bases from J, with 9 bases in between. The CDR3 nucleotides are TGTGCCAGCAGTGTCGGGATCTATGAGCAGTTCTTC. Amino acid sequence: CASSVGIYEQFF.

This clonotype was seen at least ten times. V usage is TRBV4-1 and J usage is TRBJ2-5; TRBD2 agrees at 10 bases. Germline V gene sequence: CDR1 MGHRA, CDR2 YSYEKL. The CDR3 covers 15 residues. Trimming cost V 4 bases and J 5 bases; bases outside gene matches: 7. CDR3 nucleotide sequence: TGCGCCAGCAGCCCTCCAGCGGGGGGGCTGGAGACCCAGTACTTC. Translation: CASSPPAGGLETQYF.

There are many counts of this clonotype. This chain joins TRBV5-8 and TRBJ2-6, with D possibly being TRBD2 (5 bases). V lost 4 bases, J lost 2 bases, and 10 bases lay in between. Germline V gives CDR1 SGHTS, CDR2 YDEGEE. The CDR3 consists of 15 residues. The CDR3 DNA follows: TGTGCCAGCAGCCCTGACGGGACTGGGGCCAACGTCCTGACTTTC. Translating it yields CASSPDGTGANVLTF.

This clonotype was recorded many times. This chain joins TRBV27 and TRBJ1-2, with TRBD1 as a possible D gene (5 bases). Germline loops: CDR1 MNHEY, CDR2 SMNVEV (reference sequence). The CDR3 runs 14 residues. The germline V and J ends were trimmed by 2 bases and 6 bases, with 13 bases remaining between them. Written as DNA, the CDR3 is TGTGCCAGCAGTTTACGTTCCAGGGCAGATGGCTACACCTTC. The encoded protein is CASSLRSRADGYTF.

This clonotype was picked up many times. The genes are TRBV12-3 or TRBV12-4 and TRBJ2-1, with D tentatively TRBD2 (8 bases). Trimming pared 6 bases from V and 1 base from J, leaving 16 bases between. The CDR3 covers 16 residues. CDR3 bases: TGTGCCAGCAGCCAGGGGGGACTAGTTTCCTACAATGAGCAGTTCTTC. Translating gives CASSQGGLVSYNEQFF.

This clonotype showed up many times. The chain couples TRBV20-1 to TRBJ1-1; D ambiguous. The CDR3 length is 12 residues. Germline V gene lookup returns CDR1 DFQATT and CDR2 SNEGSKA (reference sequence). V was clipped by 1 base and J by 7 bases, with 10 bases between them. This CDR3 reads CSARGSLDEAFF. The DNA of the CDR3 is TGCAGTGCTAGAGGTAGCCTGGATGAAGCTTTCTTT.

This clonotype showed up many times. The genes are TRBV10-3 and TRBJ1-6; D is unresolved. The V end was cut by 4 bases, the J end by 10 bases, with 11 bases between. This CDR3 contains 13 residues. CDR1 is ENHRY, CDR2 SYGVKD, per germline. CDR3 sequence (DNA): TGTGCCATCAGTGGATCAGAAGGGTCACCCCTCCACTTT. This codes for CAISGSEGSPLHF.

This clonotype was seen at least ten times. The chain joins TRBV24-1 to TRBJ2-3; no reliable D call. Trimming shortened V by 0 bases and J by 0 bases, and 9 bases separated the two germline ends. This CDR3 has 16 amino acids. Per the germline V gene, CDR1 is KGHDR and CDR2 is SFDVKD. The CDR3 DNA follows: TGTGCCACCAGTGATTTGGGCAGTGCTAGCACAGATACGCAGTATTTT. The encoded protein is CATSDLGSASTDTQYF.

V and J are TRBV27 and TRBJ2-7; TRBD2 might be the D (6 bases). CDR3 size: 16 residues. Germline CDR1 reads MNHEY; CDR2 reads SMNVEV (reference sequence). V dropped 0 bases and J dropped 0 bases, with 12 bases sitting between them. In nucleotides, the CDR3 is TGTGCCAGCAGTTTATCGGGGGAGGCGGTCTCCTACGAGCAGTACTTC. It translates to CASSLSGEAVSYEQYF.

The chain employs TRBV7-7 and TRBJ2-7, with a weak D call TRBD2 (7 bases). CDR1 and CDR2 (germline): SSHAT, FNYEAQ (reference sequence). V dropped 5 bases and J dropped 2 bases, with 16 bases sitting between them. This CDR3 has 15 amino acids. The CDR3 reads CASSPTAGAPYEQYF. The CDR3 DNA reads as TGTGCCAGCAGCCCTACTGCGGGGGCTCCCTACGAGCAGTACTTC.

This clonotype occurred many times. The rearrangement joins TRBV20-1 to TRBJ2-7; D may correspond to TRBD1 or TRBD2 (7 bases each). In germline, CDR1 is DFQATT, CDR2 SNEGSKA (reference sequence). This CDR3 has 14 residues. The CDR3 nucleotides read TGCAGCGCGGGGACAGTCGGGGGGTCCTACGAGCAGTACTTC. Its translation: CSAGTVGGSYEQYF.